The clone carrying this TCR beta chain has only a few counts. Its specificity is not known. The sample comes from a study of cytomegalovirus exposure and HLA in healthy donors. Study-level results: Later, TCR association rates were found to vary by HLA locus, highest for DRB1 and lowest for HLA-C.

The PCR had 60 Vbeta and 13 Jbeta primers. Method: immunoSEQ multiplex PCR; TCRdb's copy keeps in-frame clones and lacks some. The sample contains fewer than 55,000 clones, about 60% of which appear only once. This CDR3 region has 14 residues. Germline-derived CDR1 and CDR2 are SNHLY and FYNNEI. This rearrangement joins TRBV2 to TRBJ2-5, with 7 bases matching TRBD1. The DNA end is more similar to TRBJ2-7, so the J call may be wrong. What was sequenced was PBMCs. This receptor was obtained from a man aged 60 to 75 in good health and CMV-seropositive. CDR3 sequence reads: CASTTVRGRYEQYF. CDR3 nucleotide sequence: TGTGCCAGCACTACGGTTAGGGGGCGTTACGAGCAGTACTTC.